This T cell receptor (beta chain) was identified during a study of memory CD4+ T cells and cytomegalovirus serostatus (dated by TCRdb to between 2019 and 2020). The study in broad terms: The cohort comprised roughly 35 healthy Belgian adults, 9 CMV seropositive and around 24 CMV seronegative. To replicate a published TCR-based CMV serostatus classifier, the researchers sequenced the CD4+ memory TCRbeta repertoires of a Belgian cohort whose cytomegalovirus serostatus was known. Paper-wide results and their limitations: The results were read as suggesting that the CMV-associated TCR signature is, for the most part, present in the CD4+ memory repertoire. On the Belgian cohort, the classifier built on the original framework reached a median bootstrapped AUC of around 0.95, with a 95% CI of 0.76-1.00. For CMV serostatus prediction, a median bootstrapped AUC of 0.95 was reached with the original framework, and a median bootstrapped AUC of roughly 0.9 was reached with a US-trained random forest. Of under 200 previously reported CMV-associated TCRbeta sequences, 60 to 85 appeared in the CD4+ memory repertoires, each in one to five individuals. Only CD4+CD45RO+ memory cells were sequenced, unlike the original study, which covered naive and memory CD4+ and CD8+ populations.

The Quick-DNA Microprep Kit was used to extract genomic DNA from the sorted cells. Amplification of TCRbeta DNA was done with the immunoSEQ hsTCRbeta kit, following the protocol from the manufacturer. An Illumina MiSeq instrument was used to sequence the TCRbeta libraries. In the source study's methods: After out-of-frame sequences were removed, 2,204,828 distinct TCRbeta sequences remained, averaging around 61,000 per individual. Each individual was scored using the number of approximately 160 previously reported CMV-associated TCRbeta sequences that the individual carried and the total number of productive distinct TCRbeta sequences. A beta-binomial model was reimplemented in Python, and random forests from scikit-learn, run with default parameters, were trained on data from the US cohort. Classifier performance on the Belgian cohort was summarized as median AUC with percentile confidence intervals calculated over 10,000 bootstrap iterations. TCRdb retrieved this table from immuneACCESS and kept in-frame rearrangements only. Not all clones are present; in checked studies, unresolved V genes account for under half, and no reason is known for the remainder. V, J and clone size reflect that table, while D and trimming were determined from the DNA. This sample lists over 40,000 clones; 79% were detected once. The leading ten clones occupy around 0.72% of the sample.

This clone was observed a handful of times. It lacks a known antigen. No clone much larger than this one lies a single base away; base qualities are absent. Between the V and J ends, shortened by 2 bases and 1 base respectively, the junction contains 18 bases. CDR1 is given as KGHSH and CDR2 as LQKENI, both from the germline V gene. The CDR3 spans 18 residues, from the cysteine through the phenylalanine. Only CDR3 DNA remains: 54 bases, in frame from the first base. Single viable CD3+CD4+CD8-CD45RO+ cells were sorted as memory CD4+ T cells on a FACSAria II. CMV serostatus was determined with a Roche Elecsys assay detecting serum IgG against CMV pp150, pp28, p38 and p52. Once the samples were thawed, total CD4+ T cells were enriched through positive selection using CD4 magnetic microbeads. The samples came from a separate study whose specific focus was interrogating the CD4+ T cell memory repertoire. Peripheral blood mononuclear cells were isolated and cryopreserved following standard operating procedures; serum was stored at -80 °C. The staining used CD3-PerCP (BW264/56), CD4-APC (RPA-T4), CD45RO-PE (UCHT1) and CD8-Pacific Orange (3B5) antibodies, and Sytox blue was used to exclude non-viable cells.

The chain is assembled from TRBV18 and TRBJ1-3, with TRBD1 tentatively as D gene (6 bases match). Sequences were obtained from memory CD4+ T cells from blood. This TCR was sampled from an adult in good health and CMV-seronegative. The encoded CDR3 is CASSPAPQGLRSGNTIYF. The nucleotides are TGTGCCAGCTCACCAGCCCCACAGGGTTTGCGATCTGGAAACACCATATATTTT.